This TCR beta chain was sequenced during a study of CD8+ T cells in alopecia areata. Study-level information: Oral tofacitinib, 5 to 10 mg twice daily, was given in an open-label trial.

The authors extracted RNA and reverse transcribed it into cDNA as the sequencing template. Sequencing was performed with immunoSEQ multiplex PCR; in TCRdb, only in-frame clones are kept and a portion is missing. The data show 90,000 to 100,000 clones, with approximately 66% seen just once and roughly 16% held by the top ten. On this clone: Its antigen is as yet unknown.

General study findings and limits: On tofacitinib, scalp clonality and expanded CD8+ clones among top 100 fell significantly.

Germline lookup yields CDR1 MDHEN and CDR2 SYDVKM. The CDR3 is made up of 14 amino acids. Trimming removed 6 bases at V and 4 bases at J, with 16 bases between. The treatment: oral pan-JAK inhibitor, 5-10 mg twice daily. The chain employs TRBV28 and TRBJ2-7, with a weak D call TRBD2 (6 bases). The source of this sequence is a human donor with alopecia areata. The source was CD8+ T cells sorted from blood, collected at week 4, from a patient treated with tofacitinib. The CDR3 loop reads CASSTGGSFYEQYF. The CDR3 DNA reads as TGTGCCAGCAGCACCGGGGGTTCCTTTTACGAGCAGTACTTC.